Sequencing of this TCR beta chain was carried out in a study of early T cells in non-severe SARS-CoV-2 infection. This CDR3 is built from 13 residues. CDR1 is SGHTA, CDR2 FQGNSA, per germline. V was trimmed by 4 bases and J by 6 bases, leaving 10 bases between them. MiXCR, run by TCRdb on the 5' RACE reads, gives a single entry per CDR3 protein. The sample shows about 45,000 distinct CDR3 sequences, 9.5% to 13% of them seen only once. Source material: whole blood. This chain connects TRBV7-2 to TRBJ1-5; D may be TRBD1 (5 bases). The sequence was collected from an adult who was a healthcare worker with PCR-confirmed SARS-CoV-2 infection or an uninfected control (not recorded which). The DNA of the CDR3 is TGTGCCAGCAGCTATAGGGGAGGTCAGCCCCAGCATTTT. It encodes CASSYRGGQPQHF.